This T cell receptor (beta chain) derives from a study of blood T cell repertoires in COVID-19. On this clone itself: Other nucleotide sequences from this sample produce the same CDR3.

This CDR3 region has 14 residues. Looked up from germline, CDR1 is LNHDA and CDR2 is SQIVND (reference sequence). Trimming cost V 3 bases and J 2 bases; bases outside gene matches: 2. Researchers sorted participants into cohorts using their self-reported clinical history. Sequencing used immunoSEQ multiplex PCR; TCRdb keeps in-frame clones, though not all of them. The sample has 150,000 to 200,000 clones; less than 85% are singletons. The sequence derives from a woman in her fifties or sixties with acute COVID-19. The sample consisted of PBMCs or T cells enriched from blood (not recorded which). The chain combines TRBV19 with TRBJ2-7; 9 bases match TRBD1. CDR3 DNA sequence: TGTGCCAGTAGTATCGGGACAGGGCCCTACGAGCAGTACTTC. It specifies CASSIGTGPYEQYF.